These T cell receptor beta chains were read from a single sample in a study of regulatory T cells in long-lasting Graves disease. A single record per CDR3 protein comes from TCRdb applying MiXCR to the multiplex PCR reads. Of about 420,000 distinct CDR3 sequences listed, about a sixth are singletons. These data were also reused for a study on T cells in Graves' hyperthyroidism and ophthalmopathy.

This specimen consisted of peripheral blood mononuclear cells (PBMCs), obtained at new diagnosis, from a patient treated with antithyroid drugs. These receptors originate from a young woman with Graves disease. Both conserved end residues are part of each CDR3. The D gene is left open where the match is weak. Rows give clone size only sometimes, using once, few, many, or a class for an expanded clone.

d_call	v_call	clone_size	j_call	cdr3_aa	cdr3_nt
.	TRBV2	.	TRBJ1-4	CASSELRVGEKLFF	TGTGCCAGCAGTGAATTGCGAGTAGGTGAAAAACTGTTTTTT
.	TRBV7-6	.	TRBJ1-2	CASSLGTWGSGYGYTF	TGTGCCAGCAGCTTAGGAACCTGGGGCAGTGGCTATGGCTACACCTTC
.	TRBV30	many	TRBJ1-6	CASPGLEGSALHF	TGTGCCTCCCCGGGACTTGAGGGTTCGGCCCTCCACTTT
.	TRBV6-1	.	TRBJ1-6	CASKPGREFNSPLHF	TGTGCCAGCAAGCCGGGGCGAGAATTTAATTCACCCCTCCACTTT
.	TRBV20-1	many	TRBJ2-5	CSAENRGGETQYF	TGCAGTGCGGAGAACAGGGGGGGAGAGACCCAGTACTTC
.	TRBV28	few	TRBJ2-7	CASNRQSPYERYF	TGTGCCAGCAACCGACAGAGCCCCTACGAGCGGTACTTC
.	TRBV12-3/TRBV12-4	many	TRBJ1-5	CASSLASGIQPQHF	TGTGCCAGCAGTTTAGCGTCGGGGATTCAGCCCCAGCATTTT
.	TRBV27	many	TRBJ2-3	CASRHSTDTQYF	TGTGCCAGCAGACATAGCACAGATACGCAGTATTTT
.	TRBV28	many	TRBJ1-2	CASSFGRRLFGGYTF	TGTGCCAGCAGTTTTGGGCGCAGGCTCTTTGGTGGCTACACCTTC
TRBD1	TRBV13	.	TRBJ2-5	CASSSRDRYSIAETQYF	TGTGCCAGCAGCTCACGGGACAGGTATTCAATAGCGGAGACCCAGTACTTC
.	TRBV3-1	.	TRBJ2-7	CASSQGIGDLSYEQYF	TGTGCCAGCAGCCAAGGAATAGGGGACCTCTCCTACGAGCAGTACTTC
.	TRBV28	many	TRBJ2-7	CASNGIGGSSYEQYF	TGTGCCAGCAATGGGATTGGGGGGAGCTCCTACGAGCAGTACTTC
TRBD1	TRBV4-1	.	TRBJ1-1	CASSQDWDREVEAFF	TGCGCCAGCAGCCAAGATTGGGACAGGGAGGTTGAAGCTTTCTTT
.	TRBV6-5	many	TRBJ1-5	CASSYSTASNQPQHF	TGTGCCAGCAGTTACTCGACAGCTAGCAATCAGCCCCAGCATTTT
TRBD2	TRBV24-1	many	TRBJ2-1	CATSGTSGRAAEQFF	TGTGCCACCAGTGGGACTAGCGGGAGGGCCGCTGAGCAGTTCTTC
TRBD2	TRBV3-1	many	TRBJ2-7	CASSPGLARYYEQYF	TGTGCCAGCAGCCCGGGACTAGCGCGTTACTACGAGCAGTACTTC
.	TRBV28	many	TRBJ1-1	CARPDKTEAFF	TGTGCCAGGCCCGATAAAACTGAAGCTTTCTTT
.	TRBV7-2	many	TRBJ2-5	CASSLGGGPRQETQYF	TGTGCCAGCAGCTTAGGAGGGGGACCACGGCAAGAGACCCAGTACTTC
TRBD1	TRBV4-3	many	TRBJ2-7	CASSPGTGSNEQYF	TGCGCCAGCAGCCCCGGGACAGGGTCGAACGAGCAGTACTTC
.	TRBV2	many	TRBJ2-1	CASSASYNEQFF	TGTGCCAGCAGTGCGTCCTACAATGAGCAGTTCTTC
.	TRBV18	many	TRBJ2-5	CASSPTIGPLQETQYF	TGTGCCAGCTCACCAACTATCGGACCCCTTCAAGAGACCCAGTACTTC
.	TRBV6-1	many	TRBJ2-7	CASSEPPDKTYEQYF	TGTGCCAGCAGTGAACCCCCGGACAAGACCTACGAGCAGTACTTC
.	TRBV27	many	TRBJ1-4	CASSSRGAQVNEKLFF	TGTGCCAGCAGTTCCCGCGGTGCTCAGGTTAATGAAAAACTGTTTTTT
.	TRBV2	.	TRBJ2-1	CASNLEVTYNEQFF	TGTGCCAGCAACTTAGAAGTGACCTACAATGAGCAGTTCTTC
TRBD2	TRBV9	many	TRBJ2-7	CASSVGTSGTWEQYF	TGTGCCAGCAGCGTGGGGACTAGCGGGACCTGGGAGCAGTACTTC
TRBD1	TRBV29-1	.	TRBJ1-2	CSVEDRGRGYTF	TGCAGCGTTGAGGACAGGGGTCGCGGCTACACCTTC
.	TRBV27	few	TRBJ1-2	CASSPQTFDITNYGYTF	TGTGCCAGCAGTCCCCAGACATTCGACATCACTAACTATGGCTACACCTTC
.	TRBV11-1	many	TRBJ2-5	CASSLLPPLETQYF	TGTGCCAGCAGCTTACTACCTCCCTTAGAGACCCAGTACTTC
.	TRBV4-2	.	TRBJ2-7	CASSQGDATYEQYF	TGTGCCAGCAGCCAAGGGGACGCAACCTACGAGCAGTACTTC
TRBD1	TRBV6-5	many	TRBJ2-3	CASSYSTGGWSTDTQYF	TGTGCCAGCAGTTACTCCACAGGGGGCTGGAGCACAGATACGCAGTATTTT
.	TRBV7-2	.	TRBJ2-1	CASSLDFDSHNEQFF	TGTGCCAGCAGCTTAGACTTCGACTCACACAATGAGCAGTTCTTC
.	TRBV20-1	many	TRBJ2-7	CSARAGDEQYF	TGCAGTGCTAGAGCCGGGGACGAGCAGTACTTC
.	TRBV4-1	few	TRBJ2-3	CASSQVEGLDTQYF	TGCGCCAGCAGCCAAGTAGAGGGATTAGATACGCAGTATTTT
TRBD2	TRBV6-2/TRBV6-3	few	TRBJ2-1	CASSYRQREATSSFSSYNEQFF	TGTGCCAGCAGTTACCGGCAGCGGGAGGCAACGTCCTCATTTAGCTCCTACAATGAGCAGTTCTTC
TRBD2	TRBV7-6	.	TRBJ2-3	CASSLGEAGGLDTQYF	TGTGCCAGCAGCTTAGGAGAAGCGGGAGGGCTGGATACGCAGTATTTT
.	TRBV6-1	.	TRBJ2-2	CASSQPAGLSTGELFF	TGTGCCAGCAGCCAACCGGCGGGGCTTAGCACCGGGGAGCTGTTTTTT
TRBD2	TRBV7-3	.	TRBJ2-1	CASSLRTRGDHNEQFF	TGTGCCAGCAGCTTAAGGACTAGAGGCGATCACAATGAGCAGTTCTTC
.	TRBV28	.	TRBJ1-4	CASNPPRGAGEKLFF	TGTGCCAGCAACCCTCCCAGGGGCGCGGGTGAAAAACTGTTTTTT
.	TRBV5-1	many	TRBJ1-2	CASSLTVRYGYTF	TGCGCCAGCAGCTTGACAGTCCGGTATGGCTACACCTTC
.	TRBV7-2	.	TRBJ1-3	CASSLQGSSGNTIYF	TGTGCCAGCAGCTTACAGGGGAGCTCTGGAAACACCATATATTTT
.	TRBV7-2	few	TRBJ1-2	CASSKAGTYIYNGYTF	TGTGCCAGCAGCAAAGCCGGGACCTACATATATAATGGCTACACCTTC
.	TRBV5-1	many	TRBJ2-3	CASSLAGRTDTQYF	TGCGCCAGCAGCTTGGCAGGTCGCACAGATACGCAGTATTTT
TRBD2	TRBV7-8	few	TRBJ2-5	CASSLATGGPMGSQYF	TGTGCCAGCAGCTTAGCAACGGGAGGGCCAATGGGATCCCAGTACTTC
.	TRBV11-3	few	TRBJ2-7	CASSLVVRDISTYVQYF	TGTGCCAGCAGCTTAGTAGTCCGGGACATCAGTACCTACGTGCAGTACTTC
.	TRBV29-1	.	TRBJ2-7	CSVEEGEYYEQYF	TGCAGCGTTGAAGAGGGGGAATACTACGAGCAGTACTTC
TRBD2	TRBV2	many	TRBJ2-7	CATLMSGTSGGSYEQYF	TGTGCCACTCTGATGTCCGGGACTAGCGGGGGCTCCTACGAGCAGTACTTC
.	TRBV3-1	.	TRBJ1-2	CASSQVGGWGTNYGYTF	TGTGCCAGCAGCCAAGTTGGAGGGTGGGGCACTAACTATGGCTACACCTTC